A single sample gave rise to the 29 T cell receptor beta chains below, sequenced in a study of blood T cell repertoires in COVID-19. Repertoires were generated with immunoSEQ multiplex PCR, while TCRdb's copy carries only in-frame clones and drops some. This sample carries some 40,000 clones, about 86% of them seen once, and the ten largest clones take about 5%. The sequencing input was peripheral blood. These receptors originate from a man aged 40-50 years with active COVID-19.

In this sample, this clone turned up once. The rearrangement links TRBV19 to TRBJ1-5; D might be TRBD1 (5 bases). The CDR3 loop spans 14 amino acids. Between the trimmed V and J ends, which lost 3 bases and 5 bases, there was a span of 11 bases. Germline V gene data show CDR1 as LNHDA and CDR2 as SQIVND (reference sequence). In DNA form, the CDR3 reads TGTGCCAGTAGTATGACCGGGGGTTATCAGCCCCAGCATTTT. Amino acid sequence: CASSMTGGYQPQHF.

The V and J genes are TRBV9 and TRBJ2-1, with 9 nucleotides matching TRBD2. Germline loops: CDR1 SGDLS, CDR2 YYNGEE. The CDR3 is 12 residues long. With 3 bases clipped from V and 9 bases from J, the junction kept 1 base outside the gene matches. The CDR3 coding sequence is TGTGCCAGCAGCGGTAGCGGGAGTGAGCAGTTCTTC. Its translation is CASSGSGSEQFF.

The chain carries TRBV28 and TRBJ1-1; tentative D call: TRBD1 (5 bases). The CDR3 consists of 12 residues. CDR1 and CDR2 from the germline V gene are MDHEN and SYDVKM. V dropped 11 bases and J dropped 1 base, with 11 bases sitting between them. The CDR3 bases are TGTGCCTGGGGGGACCCGAACACTGAAGCTTTCTTT. The encoded protein is CAWGDPNTEAFF.

This rearrangement joins TRBV28 to TRBJ1-4; 7 nucleotides agree with TRBD1. This CDR3 has 14 amino acids. The germline gives CDR1 MDHEN, CDR2 SYDVKM. The V and J ends lost 6 bases and 8 bases, in that order; junction bases with no gene match: 9. CDR3 in DNA: TGTGCCAGCAGCGACAGGGCCCTCGGGGAAAAACTGTTTTTT. Translation: CASSDRALGEKLFF.

V gene TRBV5-1 combines with J gene TRBJ2-1, with no clear D. The germline V gene has CDR1 SGHRS and CDR2 YFSETQ. Trimming removed 3 bases at V and 0 bases at J, with 13 bases between. This CDR3 has 16 amino acids. This chain's CDR3 is CASSWYGTTSYNEQFF. The DNA of the CDR3 is TGCGCCAGCAGCTGGTATGGCACAACCTCCTACAATGAGCAGTTCTTC.

The chain joins TRBV28 to TRBJ1-4, with 11 bases fitting TRBD1. Trimming cost V 5 bases and J 7 bases; bases outside gene matches: 6. Germline CDR1 and CDR2: MDHEN and SYDVKM. The CDR3 runs to 15 residues. As DNA, the CDR3 is TGTGCCAGCAGTCCCGGACAGGGGGCGTTTGAAAAACTGTTTTTT. Translating gives CASSPGQGAFEKLFF.

This sequence joins TRBV7-2 and TRBJ2-3, with D maybe TRBD1 (5 bases). Germline V gene lookup returns CDR1 SGHTA and CDR2 FQGNSA. Between the trimmed V and J ends, which lost 4 bases and 2 bases, there was a span of 10 bases. The length of the CDR3 is 14 residues. The CDR3 nucleotides are TGTGCCAGCAGCTCACGACAGATCACAGATACGCAGTATTTT. Translated: CASSSRQITDTQYF.

This clone appeared a single time. The chain uses TRBV27 and TRBJ2-3; 10 positions match TRBD1. The germline gives CDR1 MNHEY, CDR2 SMNVEV (reference sequence). This CDR3 region has 13 residues. V gave up 3 bases and J gave up 10 bases; unmatched junction bases: 4. The CDR3 DNA is TGTGCCAGCAGTTTTCCGGACAGGGGGGCGCAGTATTTT. Protein sequence: CASSFPDRGAQYF.

This clone is a singleton in its sample. The chain employs TRBV27 and TRBJ1-6, with 11 bases matching TRBD1. There are 15 residues in the CDR3. Germline CDR1 is MNHEY and CDR2 is SMNVEV (reference sequence). The J segment lost 8 bases and the V segment lost 5 bases, leaving 5 bases of the junction unmatched. DNA of the CDR3: TGTGCCAGCAGTCTCCGGGACAGGGGGTATTCACCCCTCCACTTT. Translation: CASSLRDRGYSPLHF.

J is TRBJ2-1 and V is TRBV4-1; the match to TRBD2 covers 8 bases. CDR3 size: 20 residues. Germline V CDR1 and CDR2: MGHRA, YSYEKL. With 0 bases clipped from V and 7 bases from J, the junction kept 20 bases outside the gene matches. CDR3 in amino acids: CASSQDLGVGTSGSGNEQFF. The CDR3 bases are TGCGCCAGCAGCCAAGATCTTGGGGTGGGAACCAGCGGGAGTGGGAATGAGCAGTTCTTC.

The chain uses TRBV11-2 and TRBJ2-3; 7 nucleotides align to TRBD2. The germline V gene encodes CDR1 SGHAT and CDR2 FQNNGV. V lost 5 bases to trimming and J lost 2 bases; unmatched junction nucleotides: 13. This CDR3 comprises 17 residues. The CDR3 DNA is TGTGCCAGCAGCGCTCCTACAGCGGGGAGTTTCACAGATACGCAGTATTTT. Amino acids: CASSAPTAGSFTDTQYF.

This chain links TRBV27 with TRBJ2-1, with 15 positions matching TRBD2. CDR3 length equals 17 residues. V dropped 5 bases and J dropped 7; count of bases not matched to a gene: 9. The germline gives CDR1 MNHEY, CDR2 SMNVEV (reference sequence). CDR3 sequence (DNA): TGTGCCAGCAGTCCACAGGGACTAGCGGGAGGAGGGAATGAGCAGTTCTTC. Its protein is CASSPQGLAGGGNEQFF.

The chain uses TRBV19 and TRBJ1-1; 9 nucleotides match TRBD1. This CDR3 is built from 15 residues. The germline V gene has CDR1 LNHDA and CDR2 SQIVND (reference sequence). V was pared by 10 bases and J by 5 bases, with 14 bases of the junction left unmatched. The CDR3 nucleotides are TGTGCCACTCGGGACAGGGTAAATAAGGGGACTGAAGCTTTCTTT. It yields the protein CATRDRVNKGTEAFF. The full variable domain, in which reference TRBV19 and TRBJ1-1 provide the parts outside the CDR3, is DGGITQSPKYLFRKEGQNVTLSCEQNLNHDAMYWYRQDPGQGLRLIYYSQIVNDFQKGDIAEGYSVSREKKESFPLTVTSAQKNPTAFYLCATRDRVNKGTEAFFGQGTRLTVV.

This clone was observed a single time. This chain joins TRBV28 and TRBJ1-5, with 7 bases that match TRBD1. The V gene end was trimmed by 1 base and the J gene end by 4 bases; junction bases not matched to a gene: 7. The CDR3 has 16 residues. Germline values: CDR1 MDHEN, CDR2 SYDVKM. The CDR3 loop reads CASSLFEGAANQPQHF. The CDR3 DNA is TGTGCCAGCAGTTTATTTGAGGGGGCCGCAAATCAGCCCCAGCATTTT.

This clone was seen only once. V is TRBV7-9 and J is TRBJ1-2, with 10 bases identical to TRBD1. Trimming took 4 bases from V and 8 from J; bases not matched to a gene: 7. The CDR3 extends over 14 amino acids. The V gene's germline CDR1 is SEHNR and CDR2 FQNEAQ (reference sequence). Here the CDR3 DNA reads TGTGCCAGCAGCTGGGGGGACAGGGGTGAAGGCTACACCTTC. Encoded protein: CASSWGDRGEGYTF.

The chain recombines TRBV19 with TRBJ2-3; D call uncertain. The CDR3 has 12 residues. Germline CDR1 reads LNHDA; CDR2 reads SQIVND (reference sequence). Trimming pared 6 bases from V and 0 bases from J, leaving 4 bases between. For the CDR3, the DNA is TGTGCCAGTAGGCAGAGCACAGATACGCAGTATTTT. It encodes CASRQSTDTQYF.

The chain has TRBV11-3 and TRBJ2-3; 16 bases agree with TRBD2. The CDR3 is made up of 17 amino acids. Germline CDR1 is SGHNT and CDR2 is YENEEA. Losses at the gene ends were 4 bases for V and 5 bases for J; bases not matched to a gene: 6. The CDR3 region has the DNA TGTGCCAGCAGCTGGGGACTAGCGGGAGGGCCAGGAGATACGCAGTATTTT. Residues: CASSWGLAGGPGDTQYF.

V and J are TRBV5-1 and TRBJ2-2; 7 positions match TRBD1. This CDR3 spans 15 amino acids. The J segment lost 2 bases and the V segment lost 2 bases, leaving 3 bases of the junction unmatched. The germline gives CDR1 SGHRS, CDR2 YFSETQ. The CDR3, as DNA: TGCGCCAGCAGCTTACAGGGGCCTAACACCGGGGAGCTGTTTTTT. This codes for CASSLQGPNTGELFF. The entire variable domain, with the rest obtained from reference TRBV5-1 and TRBJ2-2, is as follows: KAGVTQTPRYLIKTRGQQVTLSCSPISGHRSVSWYQQTPGQGLQFLFEYFSETQRNKGNFPGRFSGRQFSNSRSEMNVSTLELGDSALYLCASSLQGPNTGELFFGEGSRLTVL.

V gene TRBV3-1 (or the pseudogene TRBV3-2) combines with J gene TRBJ1-4; tentative D call: TRBD1 (5 bases). CDR3 length: 18 residues. Germline CDR1 reads LGHDT; CDR2 reads YNNKEL (reference sequence). Trimming took off 1 base at V and 7 bases at J, with 22 bases between the two ends. The CDR3 nucleotides are TGTGCCAGCAGCCAAGCGTTTGGCAGGGAGGGGTCGGTTGAAAAACTGTTTTTT. Residues: CASSQAFGREGSVEKLFF.

The rearrangement links TRBV18 to TRBJ1-6, with 8 bases lining up with TRBD1. The CDR3 consists of 15 residues. Germline V gene lookup returns CDR1 KGHSH and CDR2 LQKENI. The junction had 7 bases not matched to a gene; V was cut back by 3 bases and J by 9 bases. The CDR3 sequence is CASSPARDRGSPLHF. CDR3 nucleotides: TGTGCCAGCTCACCTGCTCGAGACAGGGGTTCACCCCTCCACTTT.

The rearrangement links TRBV15 to TRBJ2-7; 7 bases agree with TRBD2. The CDR3 extends over 15 amino acids. The V gene's germline CDR1 is LNHNV and CDR2 YYDKDF (reference sequence). V lost 0 bases and J lost 0; bases outside the gene matches: 2. This chain's CDR3 is CATSRELAHSYEQYF. The CDR3 DNA follows: TGTGCCACCAGCAGAGAACTAGCGCACTCCTACGAGCAGTACTTC. The full variable domain, its missing parts supplied by reference TRBV15 and TRBJ2-7, is DAMVIQNPRYQVTQFGKPVTLSCSQTLNHNVMYWYQQKSSQAPKLLFHYYDKDFNNEADTPDNFQSRRPNTSFCFLDIRSPGLGDTAMYLCATSRELAHSYEQYFGPGTRLTVT.

Within the sample, this clone is medium-sized (0.01 to 0.1%). The junction differs from germline at one of its ends, possibly a read error. V is TRBV4-2 and J is TRBJ2-1, with no clear D. This CDR3 has 13 residues. The germline CDR1 and CDR2 sequences are LGHNA and YNFKEQ. CDR3 DNA sequence: TGTGCCAGCAGCCAGCCCGCCTACCATGAGCAGTTCTTC. Translating gives CASSQPAYHEQFF.

The V and J genes are TRBV14 and TRBJ1-2, with a weak D call TRBD1 (6 bases). There are 13 residues in the CDR3. Trimming took 4 bases from V and 4 from J, leaving 10 bases between them. Germline CDR1 SGHDN, CDR2 FVKESK. The CDR3: CASSPGQRYGYTF. The CDR3 coding sequence is TGTGCCAGCAGCCCCGGACAGCGCTATGGCTACACCTTC.

The table lists this clone with a few counts. The chain couples TRBV18 to TRBJ2-6; D is possibly TRBD1 (5 bases). Looked up from germline, CDR1 is KGHSH and CDR2 is LQKENI. V was shortened by 1 base and J by 2 bases, with 18 bases between the two germline ends. The length of the CDR3 is 19 residues. The CDR3: CASSPLVVGLATGANVLTF. CDR3 nucleotides: TGTGCCAGCTCACCACTAGTCGTGGGGCTCGCGACTGGGGCCAACGTCCTGACTTTC.

This clone turned up a few times. This chain joins TRBV14 and TRBJ1-3; D not certain. The V and J ends lost 0 bases and 0 bases respectively, with 6 bases between them. The CDR3 runs 15 residues. The germline V gene encodes CDR1 SGHDN and CDR2 FVKESK. As DNA, the CDR3 is TGTGCCAGCAGCCAAGACAGGTACTCTGGAAACACCATATATTTT. Protein sequence: CASSQDRYSGNTIYF.

The V gene is TRBV18, the J gene TRBJ2-1; TRBD2 matches at 11 bases. J gave up 9 bases and V 3 bases, and 7 bases lay outside the gene matches. CDR1 KGHSH and CDR2 LQKENI come from the germline V gene. The CDR3 spans 15 residues. The CDR3 sequence is CASSPTSGKFGEQFF. The CDR3 region has the DNA TGTGCCAGCTCACCGACTAGCGGGAAGTTTGGTGAGCAGTTCTTC.

The chain links TRBV5-1 to TRBJ2-2, with TRBD1 matching 7 bases. CDR1 SGHRS and CDR2 YFSETQ come from the germline V gene. The V gene end was trimmed by 3 bases and the J gene end by 0 bases; junction bases not matched to a gene: 5. CDR3 size: 16 residues. The CDR3 protein is CASSYAGTANTGELFF. The DNA of the CDR3 is TGCGCCAGCAGCTATGCAGGGACAGCGAACACCGGGGAGCTGTTTTTT.

This clone was observed a single time. The chain uses TRBV9 and TRBJ2-1, with 8 bases fitting TRBD2. CDR1 and CDR2 (germline): SGDLS, YYNGEE. V shed 2 bases, J shed 9 bases, and the junction held 7 bases outside the gene matches. This CDR3 has 14 residues. CDR3 sequence: CASSVLAGDSEQFF. The CDR3 coding sequence is TGTGCCAGCAGCGTCCTAGCGGGTGATAGTGAGCAGTTCTTC.

V gene TRBV5-6 combines with J gene TRBJ1-2; D is unclear. The germline V and J ends were trimmed by 3 bases and 0 bases, with 6 bases remaining between them. CDR3 length: 13 residues. Looked up from germline, CDR1 is SGHDT and CDR2 is YYEEEE. The CDR3 DNA reads as TGTGCCAGCAGCTGGGAGCCTAACTATGGCTACACCTTC. Amino acids: CASSWEPNYGYTF.